Below are 30 T cell receptor beta chains sequenced from a single sample in a study of cytomegalovirus exposure and HLA in healthy donors listed by TCRdb under 2017. The library was produced with the immunoSEQ multiplex PCR assay. A mixture of 60 forward primers for TCR Vbeta segments and 13 reverse primers for TCR Jbeta segments was used in the multiplex PCR. As stored in TCRdb, this immuneACCESS dataset retains in-frame rearrangements with V and J assigned. A fraction of the clones does not appear; measured against another copy, unresolved V genes explain less than half of the discrepancy, and the remainder lacks a known reason. Present in this sample are more than 150,000 clones, just under 80% of which were seen just once. Approximately 7% of the sample goes to the ten largest clones. Sample: PBMCs. These TCRs come from a middle-aged woman in good health and CMV-seropositive.

This sequence joins TRBV6-6 and TRBJ1-5, with D unclear. The CDR3 contains 14 residues. Germline lookup yields CDR1 MNHNY and CDR2 SVGAGI (reference sequence). V was clipped by 3 bases and J by 5 bases, with 11 bases between them. This CDR3 reads CASSYLSSDQPQHF. The CDR3, as DNA: TGTGCCAGCAGTTATTTGTCCAGTGATCAGCCCCAGCATTTT.

The gene calls are TRBV7-2 and TRBJ1-1; 7 bases are shared with TRBD1. Germline CDR1 SGHTA, CDR2 FQGNSA. Trimming at V came to 4 bases and at J to 4 bases, leaving 3 bases not matched to a gene. The CDR3 length is 13 residues. The CDR3 nucleotides read TGTGCCAGCAGCTACAGGGGTGGCACTGAAGCTTTCTTT. This encodes CASSYRGGTEAFF.

The chain has TRBV29-1 and TRBJ1-1, with 7 bases lining up with TRBD1. J gave up 4 bases and V 1 base, and 3 bases lay outside the gene matches. Germline CDR1 and CDR2: SQVTM and ANQGSEA. This CDR3 contains 13 residues. CDR3 nucleotide sequence: TGCAGCGTTGAAGGGACAGGACGCACTGAAGCTTTCTTT. This translates into CSVEGTGRTEAFF.

The chain has TRBV25-1 and TRBJ1-1; D is unresolved. The germline V gene encodes CDR1 MGHDK and CDR2 SYGVNS. V was clipped by 7 bases and J by 5 bases, with 14 bases between them. The CDR3 runs 13 residues. DNA of the CDR3: TGTGCCAGCACCCCGGGGATGGGGACTGAAGCTTTCTTT. It yields the protein CASTPGMGTEAFF.

The chain carries TRBV11-3 and TRBJ2-2; D is undetermined. Per the germline V gene, CDR1 is SGHNT and CDR2 is YENEEA. The CDR3 has 14 amino acids. With 5 bases removed from V and 6 bases from J, the gap between germline ends came to 13 bases. The CDR3 nucleotides are TGTGCCAGCAGCCCCTCAAGCTTAGCCGGGGAGCTGTTTTTT. Translation: CASSPSSLAGELFF.

This clone was found a few times. This rearrangement joins TRBV5-5 to TRBJ1-3; 7 bases line up with TRBD1. CDR3 size: 16 residues. V lost 4 bases and J lost 0; bases outside the gene matches: 7. Germline assignment: CDR1 SGHKS and CDR2 YYEKEE (reference sequence). CDR3 sequence reads: CASSGKQGLSGNTIYF. CDR3 in DNA: TGTGCCAGCAGCGGTAAACAGGGGCTCTCTGGAAACACCATATATTTT. Supplemented by reference TRBV5-5 and TRBJ1-3, the full variable domain reads DAGVTQSPTHLIKTRGQQVTLRCSPISGHKSVSWYQQVLGQGPQFIFQYYEKEERGRGNFPDRFSARQFPNYSSELNVNALLLGDSALYLCASSGKQGLSGNTIYFGEGSWLTVV.

This clone was recorded a few times. The chain couples TRBV5-6 to TRBJ1-5, with TRBD1 matching over 8 bases. Germline V gene sequence: CDR1 SGHDT, CDR2 YYEEEE. The ends lost 3 bases at V and 4 bases at J; junction bases unmatched: 6. The CDR3 consists of 15 residues. The CDR3 sequence is CASSYWTGINQPQHF. CDR3 coding DNA: TGTGCCAGCAGCTATTGGACAGGGATTAATCAGCCCCAGCATTTT.

The rearrangement uses TRBV7-6 and TRBJ1-4, with D possibly TRBD1 on 6 matching bases. The CDR3 has 16 amino acids. The V end lost 5 bases, the J end lost 5 bases, and 18 bases lay between the germline ends. Germline V CDR1 and CDR2: SGHVS, FNYEAQ. The CDR3 coding sequence is TGTGCCAGCAGCGCTAGTAGGGGGTTCACAAATGAAAAACTGTTTTTT. This translates into CASSASRGFTNEKLFF.

The chain combines TRBV30 with TRBJ2-1, with D unresolved. Germline lookup yields CDR1 GTSNPN and CDR2 SVGIG (reference sequence). The CDR3 loop spans 14 amino acids. Trimming pared 1 base from V and 8 bases from J, leaving 15 bases between. CDR3 residues: CAWSGKTLTHEQFF. DNA for the CDR3: TGTGCCTGGAGTGGAAAAACCCTAACCCATGAGCAGTTCTTC. The complete variable domain, with remaining parts taken from reference TRBV30 and TRBJ2-1, reads SQTIHQWPATLVQPVGSPLSLECTVEGTSNPNLYWYRQAAGRGLQLLFYSVGIGQISSEVPQNLSASRPQDRQFILSSKKLLLSDSGFYLCAWSGKTLTHEQFFGPGTRLTVL.

CDR3 coding DNA: TGCAGCGTTGAACCGGGGGACAGGGAACACGAGCAGTACTTC. This gives the protein CSVEPGDREHEQYF. This chain joins TRBV29-1 and TRBJ2-7; 9 nucleotides line up with TRBD1. V shed 2 bases, J shed 5 bases, and the junction held 7 bases outside the gene matches. The CDR3 is 14 residues long. Germline CDR1 is SQVTM and CDR2 is ANQGSEA.

The chain links TRBV5-4 to TRBJ2-5, with 7 bases identical to TRBD2. Germline-derived CDR1 and CDR2 are SGHNT and YYREEE (reference sequence). The junction had 5 bases not matched to a gene; V was cut back by 3 bases and J by 0 bases. CDR3 length: 15 residues. CDR3: CASSSQGGNQETQYF. The CDR3 region has the DNA TGTGCCAGCAGCTCGCAGGGAGGGAACCAAGAGACCCAGTACTTC.

This chain uses TRBV5-6 with TRBJ2-1; D call uncertain. In germline, CDR1 is SGHDT, CDR2 YYEEEE. Trimming pared 2 bases from V and 6 bases from J, leaving 18 bases between. CDR3 length: 16 amino acids. CDR3 residues: CASSFRRSRIGNEQFF. CDR3 in DNA: TGTGCCAGCAGCTTCCGTCGGTCCAGGATCGGCAATGAGCAGTTCTTC.

The table lists this clone with a few counts. J is TRBJ2-3 and V is TRBV5-1; no firm D call. Germline V gene sequence: CDR1 SGHRS, CDR2 YFSETQ. Trimming cost V 0 bases and J 2 bases, with 13 bases left between them. The CDR3 is 16 amino acids. The CDR3: CASSLGLQYVTDTQYF. The CDR3 nucleotides are TGCGCCAGCAGCTTGGGACTTCAGTACGTCACAGATACGCAGTATTTT.

In this sample, this clone turned up once. V and J are TRBV7-7 and TRBJ2-3; 10 bases line up with TRBD2. Germline CDR1 reads SSHAT; CDR2 reads FNYEAQ (reference sequence). This CDR3 contains 16 residues. V lost 5 bases, J lost 4 bases, and 9 bases stayed unmatched. This chain's CDR3 is CASSPRPSGGSDTQYF. The CDR3 nucleotides are TGTGCCAGCAGCCCCCGTCCTAGCGGGGGCTCAGATACGCAGTATTTT.

Note on this clone: Other DNA sequences in the sample encode the same CDR3. The chain joins TRBV5-6 to TRBJ1-1; the D is unclear. V gave up 0 bases and J gave up 4 bases, with 10 bases separating them. CDR3 length: 14 residues. CDR1 and CDR2 from the germline V gene are SGHDT and YYEEEE. The CDR3 protein is CASSLAPGSTEAFF. CDR3 nucleotide sequence: TGTGCCAGCAGCTTGGCCCCGGGATCCACTGAAGCTTTCTTT. The full variable domain, completed using reference TRBV5-6 and TRBJ1-1, is DAGVTQSPTHLIKTRGQQVTLRCSPKSGHDTVSWYQQALGQGPQFIFQYYEEEERQRGNFPDRFSGHQFPNYSSELNVNALLLGDSALYLCASSLAPGSTEAFFGQGTRLTVV.

The chain employs TRBV14 and TRBJ2-1; D unresolved. The CDR3 totals 12 residues. Trimming left V 3 bases short and J 8 bases short, with 8 bases between. CDR1 SGHDN and CDR2 FVKESK come from the germline V gene. The CDR3 region has the DNA TGTGCCAGCAGCCACAGACATTATGAGCAGTTCTTC. This translates into CASSHRHYEQFF.

This clone showed up just a few times. A read error may account for a junction end that differs from germline. The chain employs TRBV5-1 and TRBJ2-6; tentatively, D is TRBD1 (5 bases). The CDR3 has 14 amino acids. Germline V gives CDR1 SGHRS, CDR2 YFSETQ. The CDR3 coding sequence is TGCGCCAGCAGCATCAGCTCTGGGGCCAACGGCCTGACTTTC. Translation gives CASSISSGANGLTF.

The chain recombines TRBV7-9 with TRBJ1-2; weak D call: TRBD1 (5 bases). Trimming removed 3 bases from V and 6 bases from J, with 11 bases in between. This CDR3 comprises 13 residues. Germline values: CDR1 SEHNR, CDR2 FQNEAQ (reference sequence). The CDR3 spells CASSFRQSDGYTF. In DNA form, the CDR3 reads TGTGCCAGCAGCTTCCGACAGTCGGATGGCTACACCTTC.

This clone has more than one count but fewer than ten. Here the CDR3 reads CASSERDKLFF. The CDR3, as DNA: TGTGCCAGCAGTGAACGAGATAAACTGTTTTTT. The chain couples TRBV6-1 to TRBJ1-4; no clear D. The CDR3 totals 11 residues. CDR1 MNHNS and CDR2 SASEGT come from the germline V gene. Trimming cost V 2 bases and J 11 bases, with 6 bases left between them.

V is TRBV6-6 and J is TRBJ2-7; TRBD2 is a possible D gene (6 bases). The V gene lost 6 bases and the J gene lost 3 bases, with 15 bases spanning the gap. This CDR3 comprises 14 residues. Germline V CDR1 and CDR2: MNHNY, SVGAGI (reference sequence). CDR3 loop: CASRTGTYIYEQYF. CDR3 nucleotides: TGTGCCAGCAGAACCGGGACTTACATCTACGAGCAGTACTTC.

This clone was found a few times. Here the CDR3 reads CASSLKTSGGAYAGELFF. The CDR3 DNA follows: TGTGCCAGCAGCCTTAAGACTAGCGGGGGGGCCTATGCCGGGGAGCTGTTTTTT. The rearrangement uses TRBV13 and TRBJ2-2; 14 nucleotides agree with TRBD2. The CDR3 runs to 18 residues. V shed 5 bases and J 6 bases; nucleotides not matched to a gene: 11. CDR1 is PRHDT, CDR2 FYEKMQ, per germline (reference sequence).

The chain joins TRBV28 to TRBJ1-5; D is perhaps TRBD1 (5 bases). CDR1 is MDHEN, CDR2 SYDVKM, per germline. V lost 6 bases to trimming and J lost 6 bases, with 18 bases between them. The CDR3 runs to 15 residues. CDR3 DNA: TGTGCCAGCAGCACCACTTGGGGGGTCGGTCAGCCCCAGCATTTT. This encodes CASSTTWGVGQPQHF.

This chain connects TRBV4-3 to TRBJ2-3, with a tentative D call TRBD2 (6 bases). Per the germline V gene, CDR1 is LGHNA and CDR2 is YSLEER. Deletions cut 0 bases from V and 6 bases from J, with 10 bases between. The CDR3 spans 14 residues. CDR3 region: CASSQDGGTDTQYF. The DNA for the CDR3 is TGCGCCAGCAGCCAAGATGGAGGGACCGATACGCAGTATTTT.

This clone was seen more than once but under ten times. The chain employs TRBV19 and TRBJ2-4; 8 bases fit TRBD2. V lost 3 bases to trimming and J lost 5 bases; unmatched junction nucleotides: 3. Germline assignment: CDR1 LNHDA and CDR2 SQIVND (reference sequence). The CDR3 consists of 14 residues. CDR3 in amino acids: CASSMAGGQNIQYF. CDR3 DNA sequence: TGTGCCAGTAGTATGGCGGGGGGTCAAAACATTCAGTACTTC.

Here the CDR3 DNA reads TGTGCCAGCAGCTCGGAATACGGGGGGCCCGGGGAGACCCAGTACTTC. Protein sequence: CASSSEYGGPGETQYF. The J gene is TRBJ2-5, the V gene TRBV11-3; perhaps TRBD2 as D (7 bases). CDR3 length: 16 residues. The germline V gene has CDR1 SGHNT and CDR2 YENEEA. V lost 4 bases and J 5 bases, leaving 20 bases between the germline ends.

The chain has TRBV5-1 and TRBJ2-5; TRBD2 agrees at 8 bases. V was clipped by 0 bases and J by 4 bases; unmatched bases: 5. Looked up from germline, CDR1 is SGHRS and CDR2 is YFSETQ. The CDR3 runs to 15 residues. CDR3 residues: CASSLGGLVPETQYF. DNA of the CDR3: TGCGCCAGCAGCTTGGGGGGACTAGTACCAGAGACCCAGTACTTC.

The chain links TRBV29-1 to TRBJ1-1; possible D gene TRBD1, 6 bases. Trimming pared 7 bases from V and 0 bases from J, leaving 12 bases between. The CDR3 length is 13 residues. CDR1 is SQVTM, CDR2 ANQGSEA, per germline. The CDR3 region is CSASRGLNTEAFF. The CDR3 DNA reads as TGCAGCGCCAGCAGGGGTCTGAACACTGAAGCTTTCTTT.

The V gene is TRBV30, the J gene TRBJ1-2; tentative D call: TRBD1 (6 bases). The germline gives CDR1 GTSNPN, CDR2 SVGIG (reference sequence). Trimming took off 2 bases at V and 4 bases at J, with 14 bases between the two ends. CDR3 length: 14 amino acids. The CDR3: CAWSPSTGPYGYTF. The CDR3, as DNA: TGTGCCTGGAGTCCATCGACAGGTCCCTATGGCTACACCTTC.

The chain links TRBV29-1 to TRBJ1-1, with 9 bases fitting TRBD1. With 7 bases clipped from V and 5 bases from J, the junction kept 8 bases outside the gene matches. This CDR3 is built from 13 residues. Germline V gene sequence: CDR1 SQVTM, CDR2 ANQGSEA. As DNA, the CDR3 is TGCAGCGGTACAGGGGGCCGATTGACTGAAGCTTTCTTT. It specifies CSGTGGRLTEAFF.

V and J are TRBV19 and TRBJ2-2; D gene unclear. The V gene lost 6 bases and the J gene lost 2 bases, with 7 bases spanning the gap. The CDR3 contains 13 residues. From germline, CDR1 is LNHDA and CDR2 SQIVND (reference sequence). The CDR3 DNA is TGTGCCAGTAGACAGATCAACACCGGGGAGCTGTTTTTT. Residues: CASRQINTGELFF.